One and the same sample provided the 10 T cell receptor beta chains below, sequenced in a study of blood T cell repertoires in COVID-19. The method was immunoSEQ multiplex PCR; TCRdb's version includes in-frame clones alone and lacks a portion of them. The repertoire holds some 330,000 clones, with 89% as singletons. Material: peripheral blood. These receptors were obtained from a woman aged 30 to 39 with COVID-19, enrolled during active disease.

Of note for this clone: Germline and junction disagree at one end, which may indicate a read error. The chain joins TRBV5-1 to TRBJ2-3, with D possibly TRBD2 on 5 matching bases. Germline V lookup: CDR1 SGHRS, CDR2 YFSETQ. CDR3 length: 15 amino acids. CDR3 residues: CATSSSLLASDTQYF. DNA of the CDR3: TGCGCCACCAGCAGCAGTCTCCTAGCCTCAGATACGCAGTATTTT. Supplemented by reference TRBV5-1 and TRBJ2-3, the full variable domain reads KAGVTQTPRYLIKTRGQQVTLSCSPISGHRSVSWYQQTPGQGLQFLFEYFSETQRNKGNFPGRFSGRQFSNSRSEMNVSTLELGDSALYLCATSSSLLASDTQYFGPGTRLTVL.

The gene calls are TRBV4-2 and TRBJ1-2, with D hard to call. V lost 1 base, J lost 5 bases, and 14 bases lay in between. The CDR3 is 15 residues long. The germline V gene encodes CDR1 LGHNA and CDR2 YNFKEQ. DNA of the CDR3: TGTGCCAGCAGCCAAGTGCCGGGATTTTATTATGGCTACACCTTC. This encodes CASSQVPGFYYGYTF.

In the case of this clone: The sample holds other DNA sequences that translate to the same CDR3. The gene calls are TRBV28 and TRBJ2-3; 8 nucleotides agree with TRBD1. The germline CDR1 and CDR2 sequences are MDHEN and SYDVKM. V trimming: 4 bases; J trimming: 1 base; junction bases outside the gene matches: 1. This CDR3 comprises 14 residues. The CDR3 here is CASSSGQGTDTQYF. CDR3 in DNA: TGTGCCAGCAGTTCGGGACAGGGCACAGATACGCAGTATTTT. Full variable domain (rest looked up from reference TRBV28 and TRBJ2-3): DVKVTQSSRYLVKRTGEKVFLECVQDMDHENMFWYRQDPGLGLRLIYFSYDVKMKEKGDIPEGYSVSREKKERFSLILESASTNQTSMYLCASSSGQGTDTQYFGPGTRLTVL.

The V call is TRBV7-8, the J call TRBJ1-6; no clear D. Per the germline V gene, CDR1 is SGHVS and CDR2 is FQNEAQ. This CDR3 spans 17 amino acids. Trimming shortened V by 3 bases and J by 6 bases, and 18 bases separated the two germline ends. The CDR3 sequence: CASSFASPDGINSPLHF. The CDR3 DNA reads TGTGCCAGCAGCTTTGCATCCCCAGACGGGATTAATTCACCCCTCCACTTT.

This clone has only one observation. The chain has TRBV27 and TRBJ1-5, with D unclear. The CDR3 runs to 16 residues. CDR1 MNHEY and CDR2 SMNVEV come from the germline V gene (reference sequence). Trimming shortened V by 2 bases and J by 4 bases, and 15 bases separated the two germline ends. The DNA of the CDR3 is TGTGCCAGCAGTTTACGCTCTCCCGGACTAAATCAGCCCCAGCATTTT. Residues: CASSLRSPGLNQPQHF.

The chain carries TRBV28 and TRBJ1-1, with TRBD1 identical over 8 bases. Germline V lookup: CDR1 MDHEN, CDR2 SYDVKM. J was trimmed by 4 bases and V by 6 bases; bases with no gene match: 7. The CDR3 length is 14 residues. This CDR3 reads CASRPDRGPTEAFF. CDR3 DNA: TGTGCCAGCAGACCCGACAGGGGACCCACTGAAGCTTTCTTT.

In its sample, this clone was seen many times. The chain carries TRBV6-6 and TRBJ2-5; 12 bases agree with TRBD2. Germline trimming cut 6 bases from V and 9 bases from J; bases unmatched to any gene: 11. CDR1 is MNHNY, CDR2 SVGAGI, per germline (reference sequence). CDR3 length: 15 amino acids. CDR3 sequence reads: CASRNTSGGPVAQYF. In DNA form, the CDR3 reads TGTGCCAGCAGGAACACTAGCGGGGGGCCCGTGGCCCAGTACTTC.

This chain connects TRBV7-3 to TRBJ2-3; D is unclear. The V end was cut by 2 bases, the J end by 1 base, with 10 bases between. The germline V gene has CDR1 SGHTA and CDR2 FQGTGA. There are 15 residues in the CDR3. CDR3 DNA: TGTGCCAGCAGCTTACAACCGCTACGCACAGATACGCAGTATTTT. Protein sequence: CASSLQPLRTDTQYF.

This clone occurred a few times. The CDR3 coding sequence is TGTGCCAGCAGTTTGGCTGCGGGGGGCAGGGGGAACACTGAAGCTTTCTTT. It is translated as CASSLAAGGRGNTEAFF. This chain links TRBV6-2 or TRBV6-3 with TRBJ1-1, with a possible D match to TRBD1 (6 bases). This CDR3 is 17 amino acids long. CDR1 is MNHEY and CDR2 is SVGEGT in the germline V gene. The V end lost 4 bases, the J end lost 1 base, and 19 bases lay between the germline ends.

The rearrangement links TRBV14 to TRBJ1-1, with unresolved D. Trimming took 1 base from V and 0 from J, leaving 9 bases between them. This CDR3 has 15 residues. In germline, CDR1 is SGHDN, CDR2 FVKESK. The CDR3 bases are TGTGCCAGCAGCCAAGGAGTGCTCATGAACACTGAAGCTTTCTTT. Residues: CASSQGVLMNTEAFF.